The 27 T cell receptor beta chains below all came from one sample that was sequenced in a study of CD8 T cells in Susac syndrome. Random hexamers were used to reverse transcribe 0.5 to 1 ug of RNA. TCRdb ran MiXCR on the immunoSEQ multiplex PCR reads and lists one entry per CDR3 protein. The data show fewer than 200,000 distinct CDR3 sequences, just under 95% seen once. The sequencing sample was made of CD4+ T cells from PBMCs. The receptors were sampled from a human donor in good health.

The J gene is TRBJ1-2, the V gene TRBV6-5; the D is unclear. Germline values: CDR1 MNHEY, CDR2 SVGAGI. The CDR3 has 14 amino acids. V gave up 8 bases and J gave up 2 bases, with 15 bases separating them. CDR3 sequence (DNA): TGTGCCAGCGCAAGTTCGGGCGGAAACTATGGCTACACCTTC. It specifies CASASSGGNYGYTF.

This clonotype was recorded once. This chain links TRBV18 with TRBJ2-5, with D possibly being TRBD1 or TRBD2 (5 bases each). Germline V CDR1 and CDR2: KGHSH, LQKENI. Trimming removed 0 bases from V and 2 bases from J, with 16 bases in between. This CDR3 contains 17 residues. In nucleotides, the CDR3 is TGTGCCAGCTCACCACCCAGACGGCAGGGACCGCAAGAGACCCAGTACTTC. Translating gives CASSPPRRQGPQETQYF.

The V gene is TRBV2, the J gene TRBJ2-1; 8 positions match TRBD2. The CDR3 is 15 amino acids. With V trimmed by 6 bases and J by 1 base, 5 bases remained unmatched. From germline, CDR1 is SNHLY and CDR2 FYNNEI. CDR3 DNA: TGTGCCAGCAGCACCTCTAGCGGGTCCTACAATGAGCAGTTCTTC. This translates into CASSTSSGSYNEQFF. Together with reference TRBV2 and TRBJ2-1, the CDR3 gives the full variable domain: EPEVTQTPSHQVTQMGQEVILRCVPISNHLYFYWYRQILGQKVEFLVSFYNNEISEKSEIFDDQFSVERPDGSNFTLKIRSTKLEDSAMYFCASSTSSGSYNEQFFGPGTRLTVL.

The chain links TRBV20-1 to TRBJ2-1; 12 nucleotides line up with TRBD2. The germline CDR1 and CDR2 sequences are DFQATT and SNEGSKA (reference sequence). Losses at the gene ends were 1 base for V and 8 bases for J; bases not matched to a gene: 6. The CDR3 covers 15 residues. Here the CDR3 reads CSARGPLAGGDEQFF. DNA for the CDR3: TGCAGTGCTAGAGGTCCCCTAGCGGGAGGGGATGAGCAGTTCTTC.

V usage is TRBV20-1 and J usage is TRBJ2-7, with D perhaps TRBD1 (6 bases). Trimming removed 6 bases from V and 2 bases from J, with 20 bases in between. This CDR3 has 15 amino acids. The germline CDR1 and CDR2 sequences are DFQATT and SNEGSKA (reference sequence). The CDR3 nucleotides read TGCAGTGCCCGATGCGACAGGCCAAACGCCTACGAGCAGTACTTC. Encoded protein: CSARCDRPNAYEQYF.

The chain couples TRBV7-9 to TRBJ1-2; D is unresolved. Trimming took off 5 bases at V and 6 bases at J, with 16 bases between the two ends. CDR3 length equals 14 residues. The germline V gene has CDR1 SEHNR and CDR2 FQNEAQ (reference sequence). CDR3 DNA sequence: TGTGCCAGCAGCCTCGGTACAGTTTGGGATGGCTACACCTTC. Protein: CASSLGTVWDGYTF. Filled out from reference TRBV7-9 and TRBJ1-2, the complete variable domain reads DTGVSQNPRHKITKRGQNVTFRCDPISEHNRLYWYRQTLGQGPEFLTYFQNEAQLEKSRLLSDRFSAERPKGSFSTLEIQRTEQGDSAMYLCASSLGTVWDGYTFGSGTRLTVV.

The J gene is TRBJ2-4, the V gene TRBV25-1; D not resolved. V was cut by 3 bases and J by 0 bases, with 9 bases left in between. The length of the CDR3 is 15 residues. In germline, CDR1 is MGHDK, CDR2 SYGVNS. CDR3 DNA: TGTGCCAGCAGTGAGGGCGGCTTAGCCAAAAACATTCAGTACTTC. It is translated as CASSEGGLAKNIQYF.

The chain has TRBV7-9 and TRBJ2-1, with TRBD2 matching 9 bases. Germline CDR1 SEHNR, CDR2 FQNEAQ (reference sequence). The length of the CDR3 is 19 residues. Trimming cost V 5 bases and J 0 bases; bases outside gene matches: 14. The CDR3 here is CASSAYGTGSGSSYNEQFF. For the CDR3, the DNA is TGTGCCAGCAGCGCCTACGGGACTGGTAGCGGGAGCTCCTACAATGAGCAGTTCTTC.

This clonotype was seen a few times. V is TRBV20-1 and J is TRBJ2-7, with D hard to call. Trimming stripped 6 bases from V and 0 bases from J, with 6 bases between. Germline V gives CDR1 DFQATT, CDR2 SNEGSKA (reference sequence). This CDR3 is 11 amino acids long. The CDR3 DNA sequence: TGCAGTGCAAGGAGCTCCTACGAGCAGTACTTC. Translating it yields CSARSSYEQYF.

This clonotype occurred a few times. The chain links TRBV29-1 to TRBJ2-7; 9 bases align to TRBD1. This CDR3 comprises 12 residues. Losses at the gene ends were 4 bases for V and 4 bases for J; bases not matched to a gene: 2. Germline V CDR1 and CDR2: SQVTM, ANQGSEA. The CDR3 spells CSVGDRAYEQYF. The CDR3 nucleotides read TGCAGCGTTGGGGACAGGGCTTACGAGCAGTACTTC.

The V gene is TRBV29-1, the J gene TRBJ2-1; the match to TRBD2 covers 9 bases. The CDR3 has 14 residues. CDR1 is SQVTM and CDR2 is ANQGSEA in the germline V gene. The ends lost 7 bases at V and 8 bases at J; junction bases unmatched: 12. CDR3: CSALSGRWRDEQFF. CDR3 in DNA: TGCAGCGCCCTAAGCGGGAGGTGGAGAGATGAGCAGTTCTTC.

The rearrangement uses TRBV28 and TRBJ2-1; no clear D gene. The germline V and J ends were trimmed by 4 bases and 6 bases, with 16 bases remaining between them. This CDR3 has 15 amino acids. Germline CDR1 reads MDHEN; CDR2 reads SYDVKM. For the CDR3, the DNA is TGTGCCAGCAGTTCGTTGGCTTTTACGCTCAATGAGCAGTTCTTC. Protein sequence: CASSSLAFTLNEQFF. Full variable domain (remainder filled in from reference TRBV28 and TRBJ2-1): DVKVTQSSRYLVKRTGEKVFLECVQDMDHENMFWYRQDPGLGLRLIYFSYDVKMKEKGDIPEGYSVSREKKERFSLILESASTNQTSMYLCASSSLAFTLNEQFFGPGTRLTVL.

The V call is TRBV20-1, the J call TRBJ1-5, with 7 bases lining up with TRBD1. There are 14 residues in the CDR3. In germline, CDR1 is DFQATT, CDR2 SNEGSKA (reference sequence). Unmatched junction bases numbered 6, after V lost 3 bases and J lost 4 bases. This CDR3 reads CSASPGGPNQPQHF. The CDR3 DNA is TGCAGTGCTAGCCCAGGGGGGCCGAATCAGCCCCAGCATTTT.

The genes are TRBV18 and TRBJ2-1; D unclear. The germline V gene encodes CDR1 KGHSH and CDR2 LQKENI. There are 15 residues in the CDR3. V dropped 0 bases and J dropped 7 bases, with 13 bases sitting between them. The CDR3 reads CASSPPTDGRNEQFF. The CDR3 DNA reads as TGTGCCAGCTCACCACCGACGGATGGTCGGAATGAGCAGTTCTTC.

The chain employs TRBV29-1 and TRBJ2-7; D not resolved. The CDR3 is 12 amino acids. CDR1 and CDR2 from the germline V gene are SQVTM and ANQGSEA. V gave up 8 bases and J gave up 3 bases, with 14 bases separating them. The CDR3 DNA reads TGCAGCTACCGGACGCTCATCTACGAGCAGTACTTC. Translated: CSYRTLIYEQYF.

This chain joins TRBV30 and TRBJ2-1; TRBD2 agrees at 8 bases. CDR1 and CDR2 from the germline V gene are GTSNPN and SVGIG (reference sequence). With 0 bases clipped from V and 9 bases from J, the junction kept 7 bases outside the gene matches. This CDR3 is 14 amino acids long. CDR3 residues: CAWSVIASGLEQFF. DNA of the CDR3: TGTGCCTGGAGTGTAATCGCTAGCGGGCTTGAGCAGTTCTTC.

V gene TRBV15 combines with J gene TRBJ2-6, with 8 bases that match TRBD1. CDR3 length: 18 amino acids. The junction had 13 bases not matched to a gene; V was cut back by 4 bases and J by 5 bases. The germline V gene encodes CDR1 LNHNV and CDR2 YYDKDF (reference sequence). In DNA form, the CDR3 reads TGTGCCACCAGCAATACCTTAGGGACAGGTCGGTGGGCCAACGTCCTGACTTTC. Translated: CATSNTLGTGRWANVLTF.

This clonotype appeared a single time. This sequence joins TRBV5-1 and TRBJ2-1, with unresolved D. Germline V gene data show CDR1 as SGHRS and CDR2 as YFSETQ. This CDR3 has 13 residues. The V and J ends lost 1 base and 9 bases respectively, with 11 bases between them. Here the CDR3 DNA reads TGCGCCAGCAGCTTGAATCGTGTAAGTGAGCAGTTCTTC. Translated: CASSLNRVSEQFF. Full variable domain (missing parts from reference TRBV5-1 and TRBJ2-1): KAGVTQTPRYLIKTRGQQVTLSCSPISGHRSVSWYQQTPGQGLQFLFEYFSETQRNKGNFPGRFSGRQFSNSRSEMNVSTLELGDSALYLCASSLNRVSEQFFGPGTRLTVL.

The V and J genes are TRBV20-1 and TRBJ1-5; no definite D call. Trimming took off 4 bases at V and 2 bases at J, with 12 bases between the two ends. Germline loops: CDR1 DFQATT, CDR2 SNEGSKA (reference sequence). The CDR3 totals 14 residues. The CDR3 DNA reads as TGCAGTGCTACCGGCCAGTCGGGCAATCAGCCCCAGCATTTT. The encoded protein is CSATGQSGNQPQHF.

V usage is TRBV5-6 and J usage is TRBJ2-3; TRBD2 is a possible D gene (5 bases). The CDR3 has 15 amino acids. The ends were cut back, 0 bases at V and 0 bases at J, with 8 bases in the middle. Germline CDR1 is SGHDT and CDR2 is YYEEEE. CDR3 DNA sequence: TGTGCCAGCAGCTTGGCAGCGGCTAGCACAGATACGCAGTATTTT. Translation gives CASSLAAASTDTQYF.

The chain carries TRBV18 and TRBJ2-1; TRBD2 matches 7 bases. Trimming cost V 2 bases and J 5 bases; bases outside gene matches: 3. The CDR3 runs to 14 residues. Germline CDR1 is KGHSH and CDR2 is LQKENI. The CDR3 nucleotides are TGTGCCAGCTCACCAAGGGGACTAAACAATGAGCAGTTCTTC. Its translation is CASSPRGLNNEQFF.

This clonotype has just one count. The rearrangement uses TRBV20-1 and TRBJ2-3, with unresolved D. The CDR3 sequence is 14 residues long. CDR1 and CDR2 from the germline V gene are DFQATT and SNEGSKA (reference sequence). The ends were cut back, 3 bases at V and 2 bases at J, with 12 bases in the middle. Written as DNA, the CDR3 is TGCAGTGCTAGCGGGCAGCAGCACACAGATACGCAGTATTTT. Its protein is CSASGQQHTDTQYF.

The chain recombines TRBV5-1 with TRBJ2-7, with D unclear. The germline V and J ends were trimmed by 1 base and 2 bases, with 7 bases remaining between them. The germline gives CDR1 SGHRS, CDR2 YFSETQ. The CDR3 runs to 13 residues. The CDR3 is CASSLQAPYEQYF. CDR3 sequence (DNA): TGCGCCAGCAGCTTGCAGGCCCCCTACGAGCAGTACTTC.

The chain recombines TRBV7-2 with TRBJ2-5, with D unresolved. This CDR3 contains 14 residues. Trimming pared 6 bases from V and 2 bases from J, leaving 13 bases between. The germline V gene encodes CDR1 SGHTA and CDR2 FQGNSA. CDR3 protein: CASRRGTAQETQYF. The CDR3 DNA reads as TGTGCCAGCAGGAGAGGAACAGCTCAAGAGACCCAGTACTTC. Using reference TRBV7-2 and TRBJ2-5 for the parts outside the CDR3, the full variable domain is GAGVSQSPSNKVTEKGKDVELRCDPISGHTALYWYRQSLGQGLEFLIYFQGNSAPDKSGLPSDRFSAERTGGSVSTLTIQRTQQEDSAVYLCASRRGTAQETQYFGPGTRLLVL.

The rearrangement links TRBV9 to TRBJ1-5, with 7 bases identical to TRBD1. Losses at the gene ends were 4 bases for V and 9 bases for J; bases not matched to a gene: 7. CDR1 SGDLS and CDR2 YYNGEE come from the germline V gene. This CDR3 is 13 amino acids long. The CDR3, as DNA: TGTGCCAGCAGCCGGGACAGCTCATCGCCCCAGCATTTT. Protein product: CASSRDSSSPQHF.

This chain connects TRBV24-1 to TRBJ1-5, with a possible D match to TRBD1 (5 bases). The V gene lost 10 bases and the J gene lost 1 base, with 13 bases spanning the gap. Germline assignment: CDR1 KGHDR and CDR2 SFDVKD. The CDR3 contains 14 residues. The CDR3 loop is CATSSGGSNQPQHF. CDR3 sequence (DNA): TGTGCCACTTCCTCCGGGGGAAGCAATCAGCCCCAGCATTTT.

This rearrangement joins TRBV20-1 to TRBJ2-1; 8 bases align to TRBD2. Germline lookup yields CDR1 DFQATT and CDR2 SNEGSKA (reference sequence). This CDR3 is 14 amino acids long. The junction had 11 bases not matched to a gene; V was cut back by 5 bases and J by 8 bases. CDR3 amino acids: CSAPPKRESDEQFF. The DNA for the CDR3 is TGCAGTGCTCCCCCCAAGCGGGAGAGCGATGAGCAGTTCTTC.